Below are 8 T cell receptor beta chains sequenced from a single sample in a study of blood T cell repertoires in COVID-19. The assay was immunoSEQ multiplex PCR, and TCRdb's table has in-frame clones only and misses some. Of about 180,000 clones in the sample, about 83% were seen once. The sequenced sample was peripheral blood. The receptors come from a human donor in a cohort sampled during active COVID-19.

A few counts support this clone. This chain joins TRBV25-1 and TRBJ2-1, with TRBD2 matching 14 bases. Trimming removed 0 bases from V and 9 bases from J; junction bases left unmatched: 7. Per germline, CDR1 MGHDK and CDR2 SYGVNS. CDR3 length equals 17 residues. The CDR3 region is CASSEYQTSGRAAEQFF. In DNA, the CDR3 is TGTGCCAGCAGTGAATATCAGACTAGCGGGAGGGCGGCTGAGCAGTTCTTC. The full variable domain, with the rest looked up from reference TRBV25-1 and TRBJ2-1, is EADIYQTPRYLVIGTGKKITLECSQTMGHDKMYWYQQDPGMELHLIHYSYGVNSTEKGDLSSESTVSRIRTEHFPLTLESARPSHTSQYLCASSEYQTSGRAAEQFFGPGTRLTVL.

The V gene is TRBV7-9, the J gene TRBJ2-7; D gene ambiguous. Germline CDR1 is SEHNR and CDR2 is FQNEAQ (reference sequence). Trimming took off 5 bases at V and 4 bases at J, with 12 bases between the two ends. The CDR3 has 13 residues. The CDR3 DNA sequence: TGTGCCAGCAGCGATGAACCCGCGTACGAGCAGTACTTC. Encoded protein: CASSDEPAYEQYF.

The V and J genes are TRBV20-1 and TRBJ2-7, with 12 bases lining up with TRBD1. Germline V gives CDR1 DFQATT, CDR2 SNEGSKA (reference sequence). The trim removed 3 bases at V and 4 bases at J, leaving 7 bases unmatched. This CDR3 has 15 residues. CDR3 bases: TGCAGTGCTAGTTCGGGACAGGGGGCTACTTACGAGCAGTACTTC. This gives the protein CSASSGQGATYEQYF.

This chain connects TRBV11-2 to TRBJ2-1; maybe TRBD2 (6 bases). Germline V CDR1 and CDR2: SGHAT, FQNNGV. CDR3 size: 15 residues. Trimming removed 1 base from V and 4 bases from J, with 11 bases in between. The CDR3 nucleotides are TGTGCCAGCAGCTTAGCGGGAGTTGGATACAATGAGCAGTTCTTC. The encoded protein is CASSLAGVGYNEQFF.

The CDR3 DNA follows: TGTGCCAGCAGCTTAAACGTGGGGGGGCGAGAGACCCAGTACTTC. Its translation: CASSLNVGGRETQYF. The chain joins TRBV7-6 to TRBJ2-5, with D possibly being TRBD2 (7 bases). The CDR3 extends over 15 amino acids. Trimming removed 2 bases at V and 4 bases at J, with 14 bases between. Germline V gives CDR1 SGHVS, CDR2 FNYEAQ.

The chain recombines TRBV18 with TRBJ2-7, with 11 bases aligning to TRBD1. The J segment lost 6 bases and the V segment lost 5 bases, leaving 6 bases of the junction unmatched. There are 14 residues in the CDR3. Germline CDR1 reads KGHSH; CDR2 reads LQKENI. Here the CDR3 reads CASSIGTGGSEQYF. The CDR3 DNA is TGTGCCAGCTCAATCGGGACAGGGGGGTCCGAGCAGTACTTC.

The chain uses TRBV20-1 and TRBJ1-2; perhaps TRBD1 as D (6 bases). V shed 4 bases and J shed 6 bases, with 6 bases lying between them. The CDR3 totals 10 residues. From germline, CDR1 is DFQATT and CDR2 SNEGSKA (reference sequence). This CDR3 reads CSATGDGYTF. The CDR3 DNA follows: TGCAGTGCTACAGGGGATGGCTACACCTTC.

This chain links TRBV5-1 with TRBJ2-7; weak D call: TRBD1 (5 bases). V was shortened by 0 bases and J by 1 base, with 8 bases between the two germline ends. There are 14 residues in the CDR3. Germline CDR1 reads SGHRS; CDR2 reads YFSETQ. The CDR3 DNA reads TGCGCCAGCAGCTTGGCACAGGCATCCTACGAGCAGTACTTC. Its protein is CASSLAQASYEQYF.